Below are 32 T cell receptor beta chains sequenced from a single sample in a study of blood T cell repertoires in COVID-19. Assay used: immunoSEQ multiplex PCR; TCRdb lists only in-frame clones, some missing. The sample shows about 400,000 clones, roughly 90% of them seen only once. Material for sequencing was PBMCs or T cells enriched from blood (not recorded which). The receptors derive from a woman in her 30s who had recovered from COVID-19.

The chain joins TRBV9 to TRBJ1-4; no reliable D call. Between the trimmed V and J ends, which lost 4 bases and 10 bases, there was a span of 14 bases. The CDR3 consists of 13 residues. Germline V lookup: CDR1 SGDLS, CDR2 YYNGEE. This CDR3 reads CASSPRSDGKLFF. CDR3 sequence (DNA): TGTGCCAGCAGCCCCCGGTCCGATGGAAAACTGTTTTTT. Full variable domain (outside the CDR3, taken from reference TRBV9 and TRBJ1-4): DSGVTQTPKHLITATGQRVTLRCSPRSGDLSVYWYQQSLDQGLQFLIQYYNGEERAKGNILERFSAQQFPDLHSELNLSSLELGDSALYFCASSPRSDGKLFFGSGTQLSVL.

This chain links TRBV29-1 with TRBJ1-3, with D tentatively TRBD1 (5 bases). Trimming removed 0 bases at V and 2 bases at J, with 8 bases between. CDR1 is SQVTM, CDR2 ANQGSEA, per germline. The CDR3 sequence is 14 residues long. The CDR3 here is CSVEEQATGNTIYF. The CDR3 DNA is TGCAGCGTTGAAGAACAGGCTACTGGAAACACCATATATTTT. Filled out from reference TRBV29-1 and TRBJ1-3, the complete variable domain reads SAVISQKPSRDICQRGTSLTIQCQVDSQVTMMFWYRQQPGQSLTLIATANQGSEATYESGFVIDKFPISRPNLTFSTLTVSNMSPEDSSIYLCSVEEQATGNTIYFGEGSWLTVV.

The rearrangement joins TRBV20-1 to TRBJ1-2; tentative D call: TRBD1 (5 bases). The CDR3 runs 11 residues. Germline CDR1 and CDR2: DFQATT and SNEGSKA (reference sequence). The germline V and J ends were trimmed by 5 bases and 7 bases, with 11 bases remaining between them. CDR3 nucleotide sequence: TGCAGTGCTGTTCCGGGACTTGGCTACACCTTC. The encoded protein is CSAVPGLGYTF.

The chain couples TRBV27 to TRBJ2-2; weak D call: TRBD2 (5 bases). Germline CDR1 reads MNHEY; CDR2 reads SMNVEV (reference sequence). The CDR3 is 17 residues long. V lost 8 bases and J lost 0, with 19 bases in between. The CDR3 here is CASYPGFIASNTGELFF. CDR3 sequence (DNA): TGTGCCAGCTACCCGGGGTTCATAGCCTCGAACACCGGGGAGCTGTTTTTT.

For the CDR3, the DNA is TGTGCCTGGAGTTCTGTTAGCAATCAGCCCCAGCATTTT. Its translation: CAWSSVSNQPQHF. The chain has TRBV30 and TRBJ1-5; D remains ambiguous. CDR3 length: 13 residues. Trimming took off 2 bases at V and 0 bases at J, with 5 bases between the two ends. From germline, CDR1 is GTSNPN and CDR2 SVGIG (reference sequence). The full variable domain, in which reference TRBV30 and TRBJ1-5 provide the parts outside the CDR3, is SQTIHQWPATLVQPVGSPLSLECTVEGTSNPNLYWYRQAAGRGLQLLFYSVGIGQISSEVPQNLSASRPQDRQFILSSKKLLLSDSGFYLCAWSSVSNQPQHFGDGTRLSIL.

The chain combines TRBV29-1 with TRBJ1-2; a weak D match, TRBD1 (6 bases). With 7 bases removed from V and 3 bases from J, the gap between germline ends came to 15 bases. This CDR3 has 13 amino acids. CDR1 and CDR2 (germline): SQVTM, ANQGSEA. The CDR3 loop is CSAARGRDYGYTF. CDR3 nucleotide sequence: TGCAGCGCTGCCAGGGGACGTGACTATGGCTACACCTTC.

V and J are TRBV9 and TRBJ1-1; D gene uncertain. Germline V CDR1 and CDR2: SGDLS, YYNGEE. The CDR3 sequence is 14 residues long. Trimming removed 0 bases at V and 5 bases at J, with 11 bases between. Here the CDR3 DNA reads TGTGCCAGCAGCGTAGGAGGGCAGGCGACTGAAGCTTTCTTT. Translating it yields CASSVGGQATEAFF.

J is TRBJ1-2 and V is TRBV24-1, with 8 bases aligning to TRBD1. The V gene's germline CDR1 is KGHDR and CDR2 SFDVKD. V lost 3 bases to trimming and J lost 8 bases; unmatched junction nucleotides: 10. There are 15 residues in the CDR3. CDR3 in DNA: TGTGCCACCAGTGATACAGGGGGGTCCTCGGAAGGCTACACCTTC. It is translated as CATSDTGGSSEGYTF.

The genes are TRBV5-1 and TRBJ2-1; D remains ambiguous. Trimming stripped 6 bases from V and 7 bases from J, with 14 bases between. CDR3 size: 13 residues. Germline V gives CDR1 SGHRS, CDR2 YFSETQ. CDR3 DNA: TGCGCCAGCAATAGCCTAATCGGAAATGAGCAGTTCTTC. Amino acids: CASNSLIGNEQFF.

The chain is built from TRBV10-3 and TRBJ1-2, with 9 positions matching TRBD1. CDR3 length: 13 residues. Looked up from germline, CDR1 is ENHRY and CDR2 is SYGVKD. Germline trimming cut 6 bases from V and 5 bases from J; bases unmatched to any gene: 4. The CDR3 is CAIRDRGSYGYTF. For the CDR3, the DNA is TGTGCCATCAGGGACAGGGGTTCTTATGGCTACACCTTC.

The chain is built from TRBV7-8 and TRBJ1-5; the match to TRBD1 covers 7 bases. Germline CDR1 reads SGHVS; CDR2 reads FQNEAQ. The CDR3 consists of 16 residues. The ends lost 1 base at V and 7 bases at J; junction bases unmatched: 10. The CDR3 DNA reads as TGTGCCAGCAGCTTAGAGTTCGACAGGGCGAGACAGCCCCAGCATTTT. Its translation is CASSLEFDRARQPQHF.

The rearrangement links TRBV23-1 to TRBJ2-3; D is uncertain. TRBV23-1 carries the ORF label, with uncertain function. This CDR3 comprises 11 residues. The germline V and J ends were trimmed by 7 bases and 10 bases, with 12 bases remaining between them. For the CDR3, the DNA is TGCGCCAGCATCCAGAGGCCGGCGCAGTATTTT. The encoded protein is CASIQRPAQYF.

The chain recombines TRBV6-5 with TRBJ1-5; D is undetermined. Looked up from germline, CDR1 is MNHEY and CDR2 is SVGAGI. Trimming removed 7 bases from V and 0 bases from J, with 10 bases in between. This CDR3 has 14 residues. The CDR3 spells CASTGQHSNQPQHF. CDR3 in DNA: TGTGCCAGCACTGGTCAACATAGCAATCAGCCCCAGCATTTT.

This clone was counted at least ten times. This chain links TRBV24-1 with TRBJ2-5; a weak D match, TRBD1 (5 bases). The CDR3 covers 14 residues. Germline V CDR1 and CDR2: KGHDR, SFDVKD. Trimming removed 4 bases at V and 4 bases at J, with 12 bases between. The CDR3 bases are TGTGCCACCAGTGAGTCAGGGCCCCTAGAGACCCAGTACTTC. It encodes CATSESGPLETQYF.

In its sample, this clone was seen once. The V and J genes are TRBV18 and TRBJ1-5, with D tentatively TRBD1 (5 bases). The CDR3 sequence is 16 residues long. Germline CDR1 KGHSH, CDR2 LQKENI. V was cut by 3 bases and J by 0 bases, with 12 bases left in between. The CDR3 spells CASSPIGGDSNQPQHF. The CDR3 DNA reads as TGTGCCAGCTCACCGATCGGGGGGGATAGCAATCAGCCCCAGCATTTT.

This chain links TRBV5-1 with TRBJ2-1; 8 nucleotides match TRBD2. Germline V gene sequence: CDR1 SGHRS, CDR2 YFSETQ. This CDR3 is built from 15 residues. V lost 4 bases, J lost 8 bases, and 11 bases stayed unmatched. For the CDR3, the DNA is TGCGCCAGCAGCCCCACCCGGGGGGGCAGAGATGAGCAGTTCTTC. Amino acid sequence: CASSPTRGGRDEQFF.

The rearrangement uses TRBV19 and TRBJ2-2; TRBD1 might be the D (6 bases). Trimming cost V 1 base and J 5 bases, with 14 bases left between them. Germline V gene lookup returns CDR1 LNHDA and CDR2 SQIVND (reference sequence). The CDR3 length is 16 residues. The chain's CDR3 is CASSIAGAQGTGELFF. Here the CDR3 DNA reads TGTGCCAGTAGTATAGCAGGGGCCCAAGGGACCGGGGAGCTGTTTTTT. Full variable domain (missing parts from reference TRBV19 and TRBJ2-2): DGGITQSPKYLFRKEGQNVTLSCEQNLNHDAMYWYRQDPGQGLRLIYYSQIVNDFQKGDIAEGYSVSREKKESFPLTVTSAQKNPTAFYLCASSIAGAQGTGELFFGEGSRLTVL.

The J gene is TRBJ2-5, the V gene TRBV7-9, with D unresolved. The V gene lost 5 bases and the J gene lost 10 bases, with 17 bases spanning the gap. This CDR3 has 13 amino acids. CDR1 is SEHNR and CDR2 is FQNEAQ in the germline V gene (reference sequence). The DNA of the CDR3 is TGTGCCAGCAGCCCGACCCCGGCAGAGGACCAGTACTTC. Amino acids: CASSPTPAEDQYF.

The chain recombines TRBV30 with TRBJ2-3; 8 bases are shared with TRBD2. The CDR3 consists of 15 residues. The germline V gene has CDR1 GTSNPN and CDR2 SVGIG (reference sequence). V gave up 4 bases and J gave up 5 bases; unmatched junction bases: 11. CDR3 residues: CAWNSGGRSGDTQYF. DNA of the CDR3: TGTGCCTGGAACTCGGGGGGGCGCTCTGGAGATACGCAGTATTTT.

The genes are TRBV5-1 and TRBJ2-1, with 7 nucleotides matching TRBD1. CDR1 and CDR2 from the germline V gene are SGHRS and YFSETQ. The V segment lost 5 bases and the J segment 4 bases; nucleotides outside the gene matches: 9. The CDR3 length is 15 residues. The DNA of the CDR3 is TGCGCCAGCAGTCATACAGGGGAGCGGTACAATGAGCAGTTCTTC. This translates into CASSHTGERYNEQFF.

V usage is TRBV21-1 and J usage is TRBJ1-5. TRBV21-1 is flagged as a pseudogene. CDR3 length equals 13 residues. The CDR3, as DNA: TGTGCCAGCAAGTCCCGGGGGAATCAGCCCCAGCATTTT. Translation gives CASKSRGNQPQHF.

This clone appeared a few times. The V and J genes are TRBV4-3 and TRBJ1-5; 7 nucleotides match TRBD1. The CDR3 spans 19 residues. With V trimmed by 0 bases and J by 3 bases, 14 bases remained unmatched. In germline, CDR1 is LGHNA, CDR2 YSLEER. As DNA, the CDR3 is TGCGCCAGCAGCCAAGATCTTTGGGCTGGGACAGCGAACAATCAGCCCCAGCATTTT. Amino acid sequence: CASSQDLWAGTANNQPQHF.

The rearrangement uses TRBV28 and TRBJ2-1; 7 nucleotides match TRBD2. Looked up from germline, CDR1 is MDHEN and CDR2 is SYDVKM. With V trimmed by 7 bases and J by 4 bases, 4 bases remained unmatched. The CDR3 length is 13 residues. CDR3 nucleotide sequence: TGTGCCAGCATGAGGGAGGGGTACAATGAGCAGTTCTTC. Translation gives CASMREGYNEQFF.

This rearrangement joins TRBV4-1 to TRBJ1-1; 11 bases map to TRBD1. Germline V CDR1 and CDR2: MGHRA, YSYEKL. With 4 bases clipped from V and 7 bases from J, the junction kept 8 bases outside the gene matches. The CDR3 runs to 15 residues. The CDR3 DNA follows: TGCGCCAGCAGCCTGACTGGACAGGGGGCAGGTGAAGCTTTCTTT. Residues: CASSLTGQGAGEAFF.

The CDR3 here is CASRGPLNDAFF. The CDR3 DNA reads TGTGCCAGCAGGGGGCCCCTGAATGATGCTTTCTTT. The chain couples TRBV6-5 to TRBJ1-1; TRBD1 might be the D (5 bases). The CDR3 is 12 amino acids. Trimming took off 6 bases at V and 11 bases at J, with 16 bases between the two ends. Germline V CDR1 and CDR2: MNHEY, SVGAGI.

About this clone itself: The same CDR3 arises from other DNA sequences in this sample as well. The V gene is TRBV12-5, the J gene TRBJ1-1; D remains unclear. Trimming cost V 0 bases and J 4 bases, with 6 bases left between them. The CDR3 runs 13 residues. Germline V lookup: CDR1 LGHNT, CDR2 FRNRAP. The chain's CDR3 is CASGLVRGTEAFF. CDR3 DNA sequence: TGTGCTAGTGGTTTGGTACGGGGCACTGAAGCTTTCTTT.

The chain employs TRBV28 and TRBJ1-2, with 8 bases fitting TRBD1. V was clipped by 2 bases and J by 7 bases; unmatched bases: 6. Looked up from germline, CDR1 is MDHEN and CDR2 is SYDVKM. This CDR3 has 14 amino acids. CDR3 region: CASSLPTGVVGYTF. The CDR3, as DNA: TGTGCCAGCAGTTTACCGACAGGGGTCGTTGGCTACACCTTC.

The rearrangement links TRBV7-9 to TRBJ1-1, with TRBD1 matching 9 bases. V gave up 4 bases and J gave up 4 bases; unmatched junction bases: 4. This CDR3 is built from 14 residues. Germline CDR1 SEHNR, CDR2 FQNEAQ (reference sequence). DNA for the CDR3: TGTGCCAGCAGCTGGGGACAGGGAGGCACTGAAGCTTTCTTT. Translating it yields CASSWGQGGTEAFF.

Here the CDR3 reads CAWSSSSYNEQFF. CDR3 sequence (DNA): TGTGCCTGGAGTTCGTCTAGTTACAATGAGCAGTTCTTC. This sequence joins TRBV30 and TRBJ2-1; the D is unclear. The CDR3 is 13 residues long. V gave up 2 bases and J gave up 4 bases, with 9 bases separating them. The germline V gene encodes CDR1 GTSNPN and CDR2 SVGIG (reference sequence). Filled out from reference TRBV30 and TRBJ2-1, the complete variable domain reads SQTIHQWPATLVQPVGSPLSLECTVEGTSNPNLYWYRQAAGRGLQLLFYSVGIGQISSEVPQNLSASRPQDRQFILSSKKLLLSDSGFYLCAWSSSSYNEQFFGPGTRLTVL.

For the CDR3, the DNA is TGTGCCAGTAGTATAGATGGGACTAGCGGGGGCCTTGGGGTTACGCAGTATTTT. It encodes CASSIDGTSGGLGVTQYF. This chain links TRBV19 with TRBJ2-3; 14 bases align to TRBD2. The CDR3 loop spans 18 amino acids. In germline, CDR1 is LNHDA, CDR2 SQIVND (reference sequence). J lost 8 bases, V lost 0 bases, and 10 bases had no gene match.

The chain is built from TRBV20-1 and TRBJ2-7; D is perhaps TRBD1 (6 bases). This CDR3 region has 13 residues. V gave up 3 bases and J gave up 0 bases, with 9 bases separating them. Germline V gene sequence: CDR1 DFQATT, CDR2 SNEGSKA (reference sequence). The CDR3 region has the DNA TGCAGTGCTAGTGTGGACAGCTCCTACGAGCAGTACTTC. Its translation is CSASVDSSYEQYF.

The chain has TRBV30 and TRBJ2-3, with D possibly TRBD1 on 6 matching bases. The CDR3 consists of 19 residues. Trimming left V 3 bases short and J 2 bases short, with 27 bases between. Germline V CDR1 and CDR2: GTSNPN, SVGIG (reference sequence). CDR3 sequence reads: CAWRGSTGIIGDITDTQYF. CDR3 DNA: TGTGCCTGGAGAGGATCCACAGGGATAATCGGGGATATCACAGATACGCAGTATTTT.